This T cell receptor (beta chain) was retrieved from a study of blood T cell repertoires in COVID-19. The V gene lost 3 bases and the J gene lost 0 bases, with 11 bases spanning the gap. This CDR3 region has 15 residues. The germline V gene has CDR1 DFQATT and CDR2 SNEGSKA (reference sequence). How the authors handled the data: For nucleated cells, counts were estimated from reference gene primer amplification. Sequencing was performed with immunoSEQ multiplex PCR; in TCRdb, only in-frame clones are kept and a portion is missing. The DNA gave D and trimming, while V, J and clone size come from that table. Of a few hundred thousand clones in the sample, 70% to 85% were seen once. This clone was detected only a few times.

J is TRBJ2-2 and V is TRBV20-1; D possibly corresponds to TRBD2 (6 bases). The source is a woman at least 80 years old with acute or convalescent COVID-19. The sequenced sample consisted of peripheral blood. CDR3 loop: CSASRRGANTGELFF. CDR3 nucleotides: TGCAGTGCTAGTAGGCGCGGGGCGAACACCGGGGAGCTGTTTTTT.